One sample yielded the 10 T cell receptor beta chains listed below, sequenced in a study of T cell responses to AZD1222 COVID-19 vaccine. Assay used: immunoSEQ multiplex PCR; TCRdb lists only in-frame clones, some missing. The data show some 140,000 clones, approximately 90% seen once. Sequences were derived from peripheral blood, sampled on day 0 of AZD1222 vaccination. These receptors were taken from an adult in good health.

This chain uses TRBV14 with TRBJ1-6, with 7 bases aligning to TRBD1. This CDR3 is built from 13 residues. Germline V gives CDR1 SGHDN, CDR2 FVKESK. Trimming removed 5 bases from V and 9 bases from J; junction bases left unmatched: 4. CDR3 coding DNA: TGTGCCAGCAGCGCGACAGGGTTTTCACCCCTCCACTTT. This gives the protein CASSATGFSPLHF. Full variable domain (outside the CDR3, taken from reference TRBV14 and TRBJ1-6): EAGVTQFPSHSVIEKGQTVTLRCDPISGHDNLYWYRRVMGKEIKFLLHFVKESKQDESGMPNNRFLAERTGGTYSTLKVQPAELEDSGVYFCASSATGFSPLHFGNGTRLTVT.

The J gene is TRBJ1-6, the V gene TRBV11-3, with D uncertain. Germline loops: CDR1 SGHNT, CDR2 YENEEA. The CDR3 consists of 15 residues. The V end lost 3 bases, the J end lost 0 bases, and 6 bases lay between the germline ends. The CDR3 sequence is CASSFKSSYNSPLHF. CDR3 DNA: TGTGCCAGCAGCTTCAAAAGCTCCTATAATTCACCCCTCCACTTT.

The V call is TRBV27, the J call TRBJ2-3, with no clear D. Looked up from germline, CDR1 is MNHEY and CDR2 is SMNVEV (reference sequence). CDR3 length: 11 residues. Between the trimmed V and J ends, which lost 9 bases and 5 bases, there was a span of 9 bases. CDR3 protein: CASASGDTQYF. The CDR3 DNA reads TGTGCCAGTGCCTCGGGAGATACGCAGTATTTT.

This chain joins TRBV18 and TRBJ2-7, with TRBD1 matching over 9 bases. With V trimmed by 5 bases and J by 2 bases, 1 base remained unmatched. CDR3 length: 13 residues. Germline CDR1 is KGHSH and CDR2 is LQKENI. CDR3 bases: TGTGCCAGCTCATGGGACAGGGCCTACGAGCAGTACTTC. It is translated as CASSWDRAYEQYF.

The chain employs TRBV9 and TRBJ1-1; D is ambiguous. Germline assignment: CDR1 SGDLS and CDR2 YYNGEE. V was pared by 3 bases and J by 4 bases, with 16 bases between. The CDR3 contains 15 residues. This CDR3 is CASSATVNSFTEAFF. Here the CDR3 DNA reads TGTGCCAGCAGCGCCACAGTCAACAGTTTCACTGAAGCTTTCTTT.

The rearrangement uses TRBV6-5 and TRBJ1-1; D is perhaps TRBD1 (5 bases). The CDR3 spans 15 residues. Germline-derived CDR1 and CDR2 are MNHEY and SVGAGI. V was pared by 5 bases and J by 5 bases, with 18 bases between. As DNA, the CDR3 is TGTGCCAGCAGTCTCCACCCGGCAGGGCGGACTGAAGCTTTCTTT. This gives the protein CASSLHPAGRTEAFF.

The rearrangement links TRBV25-1 to TRBJ1-1, with a weak D call TRBD1 (6 bases). V shed 2 bases and J shed 4 bases, with 11 bases lying between them. The germline gives CDR1 MGHDK, CDR2 SYGVNS. This CDR3 is 14 amino acids long. The CDR3 spells CASSEPTGATEAFF. The CDR3, as DNA: TGTGCCAGCAGTGAACCGACAGGCGCCACTGAAGCTTTCTTT.

The chain uses TRBV6-6 and TRBJ1-2; no clear D. Germline V gene data show CDR1 as MNHNY and CDR2 as SVGAGI (reference sequence). This CDR3 is built from 15 residues. V lost 0 bases, J lost 8 bases, and 16 bases lay in between. CDR3 coding DNA: TGTGCCAGCAGTTACTCGAGGGCTTTTTCTGGAGGCTACACCTTC. This codes for CASSYSRAFSGGYTF.

The chain carries TRBV5-1 and TRBJ1-1, with D maybe TRBD1 (6 bases). Germline lookup yields CDR1 SGHRS and CDR2 YFSETQ. Trimming shortened V by 2 bases and J by 1 base, and 15 bases separated the two germline ends. The CDR3 has 16 amino acids. This CDR3 is CASSFLRGDKNTEAFF. CDR3 DNA: TGCGCCAGCAGCTTTTTGAGGGGGGATAAGAACACTGAAGCTTTCTTT.

This chain links TRBV14 with TRBJ2-4, with TRBD2 matching over 7 bases. Germline trimming cut 0 bases from V and 9 bases from J; bases unmatched to any gene: 5. Germline CDR1 SGHDN, CDR2 FVKESK. The CDR3 spans 14 residues. The CDR3 DNA sequence: TGTGCCAGCAGCCAAGATTGGGGGAGGGGCATTCAGTACTTC. This sequence encodes CASSQDWGRGIQYF.